This is a list of T cell receptor beta chains from one sample in a study of radiation and T cells in renal cell carcinoma. Produced via immunoSEQ multiplex PCR; TCRdb's table is partial and in-frame only. The sample lists 150,000 or so clones, about 91% occurring once. The sequencing used blood, collected from a patient whose treatment included radiotherapy and nephrectomy. All receptors come from a woman aged 50 to 60 with renal cell carcinoma. CDR3s include the opening cysteine and the closing phenylalanine or tryptophan. Each record gives: clone size, D gene, J gene, V gene, CDR3 protein, CDR3 DNA. The D gene is left open where the match is weak. Clone size is not always given. Where it is, it says once, few, many or a class for expanded clones.

size: .
D: TRBD2
J: TRBJ2-3
V: TRBV11-2
CDR3: CASSLDTIAGGRQDTQYF
DNA: TGTGCCAGCAGCCTAGATACGATAGCGGGGGGGCGACAAGATACGCAGTATTTT

size: .
D: .
J: TRBJ1-3
V: TRBV5-8
CDR3: CASTPGRIGNTIYF
DNA: TGTGCCAGCACCCCGGGACGGATTGGAAACACCATATATTTT

size: .
D: .
J: TRBJ2-5
V: TRBV9
CDR3: CASSVGGMETQYF
DNA: TGTGCCAGCAGCGTAGGGGGGATGGAGACCCAGTACTTC

size: .
D: .
J: TRBJ2-2
V: TRBV5-4
CDR3: CASSLAGIMTGELFF
DNA: TGTGCCAGCAGCTTGGCCGGGATTATGACCGGGGAGCTGTTTTTT

size: .
D: .
J: TRBJ1-1
V: TRBV4-2
CDR3: CASSQEVPEVSGEAFF
DNA: TGTGCCAGCAGCCAAGAAGTTCCAGAGGTCTCTGGTGAAGCTTTCTTT

size: .
D: .
J: TRBJ2-7
V: TRBV6-6
CDR3: CASSSPTTSSYEQYF
DNA: TGTGCCAGCAGCTCCCCGACAACTAGCTCCTACGAGCAGTACTTC

size: .
D: TRBD1
J: TRBJ2-3
V: TRBV5-8
CDR3: CASSVGTAGDTQYF
DNA: TGTGCCAGCAGCGTTGGGACAGCAGGAGATACGCAGTATTTT

size: .
D: TRBD1
J: TRBJ1-1
V: TRBV6-5
CDR3: CASSRLVTGPPEAFF
DNA: TGTGCCAGCAGTCGACTTGTGACAGGGCCGCCTGAAGCTTTCTTT

size: .
D: .
J: TRBJ2-1
V: TRBV6-1
CDR3: CASSEEGRAPYNEQFF
DNA: TGTGCCAGCAGTGAAGAGGGGCGGGCCCCTTACAATGAGCAGTTCTTC

size: once
D: TRBD2
J: TRBJ2-3
V: TRBV9
CDR3: CASSVEVGGYTQYF
DNA: TGTGCCAGCAGCGTAGAGGTCGGGGGGTATACGCAGTATTTT

size: once
D: TRBD1
J: TRBJ1-5
V: TRBV5-1
CDR3: CASSPGGGSNQPQHF
DNA: TGCGCCAGCAGCCCAGGGGGTGGGAGCAATCAGCCCCAGCATTTT

size: .
D: .
J: TRBJ2-5
V: TRBV4-1
CDR3: CASSQPRDSGRETQYF
DNA: TGCGCCAGCAGCCAACCACGGGACAGCGGGAGAGAGACCCAGTACTTC

size: .
D: TRBD1
J: TRBJ2-7
V: TRBV6-5
CDR3: CASGTGGTTEQYF
DNA: TGTGCCAGCGGGACAGGGGGCACAACCGAGCAGTACTTC

size: .
D: .
J: TRBJ2-1
V: TRBV19
CDR3: CASSIRWASSYNEQFF
DNA: TGTGCCAGTAGTATCCGGTGGGCCAGCTCCTACAATGAGCAGTTCTTC

size: .
D: TRBD1
J: TRBJ1-1
V: TRBV5-1
CDR3: CASSIRFDRVDTEAFF
DNA: TGCGCCAGCAGCATAAGATTCGACAGGGTCGACACTGAAGCTTTCTTT

size: .
D: TRBD2
J: TRBJ2-1
V: TRBV9
CDR3: CASSPGTSRAVGEQFF
DNA: TGTGCCAGCAGCCCGGGGACTAGCAGGGCTGTGGGTGAGCAGTTCTTC

size: .
D: .
J: TRBJ2-6
V: TRBV7-8
CDR3: CASSQSGANVLTF
DNA: TGTGCCAGCAGCCAGTCCGGGGCCAACGTCCTGACTTTC

size: .
D: .
J: TRBJ2-2
V: TRBV5-1
CDR3: CASSLLGRRTANTGELFF
DNA: TGCGCCAGCAGCTTGCTGGGTCGTCGGACAGCGAACACCGGGGAGCTGTTTTTT

size: .
D: TRBD1
J: TRBJ2-2
V: TRBV7-3
CDR3: CASSFAGTGGPTGELFF
DNA: TGTGCCAGCAGCTTTGCCGGGACAGGGGGCCCTACCGGGGAGCTGTTTTTT

size: .
D: .
J: TRBJ2-5
V: TRBV5-6
CDR3: CASSTVGGRKETQYF
DNA: TGTGCCAGCAGCACGGTGGGTGGCAGAAAAGAGACCCAGTACTTC

size: once
D: .
J: TRBJ2-5
V: TRBV11-3
CDR3: CASSAREGEQETQYF
DNA: TGTGCCAGCAGCGCCCGAGAGGGGGAGCAAGAGACCCAGTACTTC

size: .
D: TRBD2
J: TRBJ2-2
V: TRBV29-1
CDR3: CSVEPGGGTGELFF
DNA: TGCAGCGTTGAACCGGGAGGAGGGACCGGGGAGCTGTTTTTT

size: .
D: TRBD1
J: TRBJ2-6
V: TRBV15
CDR3: CATSGSRDSLIEGLNVLTF
DNA: TGTGCCACCAGCGGTAGCCGGGACAGCCTAATCGAAGGGCTCAACGTCCTGACTTTC

size: .
D: .
J: TRBJ1-1
V: TRBV18
CDR3: CASSPSRDTEAFF
DNA: TGTGCCAGCTCCCCCTCCCGGGACACTGAAGCTTTCTTT

size: .
D: .
J: TRBJ1-1
V: TRBV6-1
CDR3: CASNDPGSPTEAFF
DNA: TGTGCCAGCAATGATCCCGGCTCCCCTACTGAAGCTTTCTTT

size: .
D: .
J: TRBJ2-3
V: TRBV4-1
CDR3: CASSQGFQRRQYF
DNA: TGCGCCAGCAGCCAAGGTTTCCAGCGGAGGCAGTATTTT

size: .
D: TRBD1
J: TRBJ1-5
V: TRBV19
CDR3: CASSWTGSGQPQHF
DNA: TGTGCCAGTAGTTGGACAGGGTCCGGCCAGCCCCAGCATTTT

size: .
D: .
J: TRBJ1-5
V: TRBV6-1
CDR3: CASRDSNQPQHF
DNA: TGTGCCAGCAGGGACAGCAATCAGCCCCAGCATTTT